Below, 18 T cell receptor beta chains from the same sample are listed, as sequenced in a study of T cells in Graves' hyperthyroidism and ophthalmopathy. Using RNA transcripts as the source, TCR beta CDR3 regions were amplified. TCR CDR3 regions were first amplified by RT-PCR with HTBI primers. TCRdb redid the calling of the multiplex PCR reads with MiXCR, one entry per CDR3 protein. The sample holds 400,000 to 550,000 distinct CDR3 sequences, approximately 15% seen once. Sequenced input: blood. The receptors were gathered from a woman younger than 35 with Graves' hyperthyroidism.

Comment on this clonotype: The junction departs from the called germline gene at one end, perhaps through a read error. This rearrangement joins TRBV4-1 to TRBJ2-1, with D maybe TRBD1 (7 bases). Germline CDR1 and CDR2: MGHRA and YSYEKL. The CDR3 loop spans 16 amino acids. The DNA of the CDR3 is TGCGCCAACAGCCAAACGGAGGGGACAGTTATCAATGAGCAGTTCTTC. Its translation: CANSQTEGTVINEQFF.

The sample holds many counts of this clonotype. The chain links TRBV11-3 to TRBJ2-7; D is uncertain. The CDR3 length is 11 residues. From germline, CDR1 is SGHNT and CDR2 YENEEA. V dropped 3 bases and J dropped 7 bases, with 7 bases sitting between them. CDR3 in amino acids: CASSFQWEQYF. CDR3 coding DNA: TGTGCCAGCAGCTTCCAGTGGGAGCAGTACTTC.

This clonotype has a handful of counts. The chain has TRBV5-1 and TRBJ2-7, with 9 bases matching TRBD2. The CDR3 runs to 15 residues. The trim removed 2 bases at V and 5 bases at J, leaving 8 bases unmatched. Germline CDR1 reads SGHRS; CDR2 reads YFSETQ. CDR3 protein: CASSFGGRAVDEQYV. For the CDR3, the DNA is TGCGCCAGCAGCTTTGGCGGGAGGGCCGTGGACGAGCAGTACGTC.

The chain links TRBV7-3 to TRBJ2-3; maybe TRBD2 (6 bases). The CDR3 length is 16 residues. Trimming removed 5 bases from V and 1 base from J, with 16 bases in between. Germline assignment: CDR1 SGHTA and CDR2 FQGTGA. The CDR3 DNA is TGTGCCAGCAGCCCTTTTGGGGAGGCCCGCACAGATACGCAGTATTTT. Encoded protein: CASSPFGEARTDTQYF.

The chain is built from TRBV2 and TRBJ1-1; D gene uncertain. CDR3 length: 10 residues. V dropped 7 bases and J dropped 7 bases, with 7 bases sitting between them. CDR1 SNHLY and CDR2 FYNNEI come from the germline V gene. As DNA, the CDR3 is TGTGCCAGCAATGTTTATGAAGCTTTCTTT. Protein: CASNVYEAFF.

In this sample, this clonotype turned up many times. V is TRBV12-3 or TRBV12-4 and J is TRBJ1-1; no clear D gene. The CDR3 contains 13 residues. V was pared by 1 base and J by 5 bases, with 8 bases between. The CDR3 DNA follows: TGTGCCAGCAGTTTAGTGGCCAGGACTGAAGCTTTCTTT. It yields the protein CASSLVARTEAFF.

This clonotype was observed a few times. The rearrangement links TRBV29-1 to TRBJ1-1; weak D call: TRBD1 (6 bases). In germline, CDR1 is SQVTM, CDR2 ANQGSEA. With 5 bases removed from V and 7 bases from J, the gap between germline ends came to 23 bases. This CDR3 contains 15 residues. CDR3 region: CSVPPGAGGRNEAFF. The DNA of the CDR3 is TGCAGCGTTCCACCGGGGGCTGGAGGGCGGAATGAAGCTTTCTTT.

In this sample, this clonotype turned up many times. V usage is TRBV6-1 and J usage is TRBJ2-7; D call uncertain. The CDR3 is 13 residues long. Looked up from germline, CDR1 is MNHNS and CDR2 is SASEGT. Trimming stripped 3 bases from V and 0 bases from J, with 6 bases between. As DNA, the CDR3 is TGTGCCAGCAGTGACCGTTACTCCTACGAGCAGTACGTC. It encodes CASSDRYSYEQYV.

This clonotype has a count of ten or more. This rearrangement joins TRBV20-1 to TRBJ1-2, with a weak D call TRBD1 (6 bases). Germline V lookup: CDR1 DFQATT, CDR2 SNEGSKA (reference sequence). The V end was cut by 5 bases, the J end by 4 bases, with 20 bases between. The CDR3 consists of 15 residues. The CDR3 reads CSALDSLGSGYGYTF. CDR3 nucleotide sequence: TGCAGTGCTCTGGACAGCCTGGGAAGTGGCTATGGCTACACCTTC.

In this sample, this clonotype turned up many times. The chain has TRBV20-1 and TRBJ2-7, with a weak D call TRBD2 (6 bases). The germline CDR1 and CDR2 sequences are DFQATT and SNEGSKA (reference sequence). The CDR3 extends over 13 amino acids. CDR3 DNA sequence: TGCAGCGCCATAGCGGAACCCTCCTACGAGCAGTACTTC. This sequence encodes CSAIAEPSYEQYF.

This clonotype was found many times. This sequence joins TRBV7-2 and TRBJ2-3; no clear D. The V end lost 3 bases, the J end lost 5 bases, and 9 bases lay between the germline ends. Germline assignment: CDR1 SGHTA and CDR2 FQGNSA. The CDR3 loop spans 13 amino acids. CDR3 in DNA: TGTGCCAGCAGCTTCGGCGTGCAAGATACGCAGTATTTT. Its translation: CASSFGVQDTQYF.

This rearrangement joins TRBV7-9 to TRBJ2-1; D is perhaps TRBD2 (6 bases). The CDR3 extends over 11 amino acids. The germline CDR1 and CDR2 sequences are SEHNR and FQNEAQ (reference sequence). V was clipped by 8 bases and J by 14 bases, with 16 bases between them. In DNA, the CDR3 is TGTGCCAGCCAAGGAGGGCCTTATAAGTTCTTC. Translating it yields CASQGGPYKFF.

V gene TRBV7-3 combines with J gene TRBJ2-3; perhaps TRBD2 as D (5 bases). V was pared by 5 bases and J by 2 bases, with 14 bases between. Per germline, CDR1 SGHTA and CDR2 FQGTGA. The CDR3 length is 15 residues. The chain's CDR3 is CASSQAAADTDTQYF. CDR3 nucleotides: TGTGCCAGCAGCCAGGCAGCGGCTGACACAGATACGCAGTATTTT.

At least ten counts were recorded for this clonotype. The rearrangement uses TRBV12-3 or TRBV12-4 and TRBJ2-1, with TRBD2 matching over 9 bases. The J segment lost 4 bases and the V segment lost 7 bases, leaving 17 bases of the junction unmatched. CDR3 length: 18 residues. The CDR3 is CASTFRGVAGVRYNEQFF. In nucleotides, the CDR3 is TGTGCCAGCACCTTCAGGGGAGTAGCGGGAGTTCGGTACAATGAGCAGTTCTTC.

This clonotype was observed many times. The rearrangement joins TRBV5-1 to TRBJ2-5; D is possibly TRBD2 (6 bases). Germline V gene data show CDR1 as SGHRS and CDR2 as YFSETQ. The CDR3 runs to 14 residues. The ends were cut back, 6 bases at V and 5 bases at J, with 17 bases in the middle. The DNA for the CDR3 is TGCGCCAGCACGGGAGTCGGCGGGGCGGAGACCCAGTACTTC. This encodes CASTGVGGAETQYF.

Regarding this clonotype: With a much larger clone just one base away, this may be a read error. The DNA for the CDR3 is TGTGCCAGCAGTTTCGGGGCAGACCAAAAAATGAACACTGAAGCTTTCTTT. It is translated as CASSFGADQKMNTEAFF. This chain joins TRBV12-3 or TRBV12-4 and TRBJ1-1; maybe TRBD1 (5 bases). V was clipped by 3 bases and J by 0 bases, with 17 bases between them. The CDR3 has 17 residues.

The chain has TRBV28 and TRBJ1-1; 7 bases fit TRBD1. Trimming took 4 bases from V and 1 from J; bases not matched to a gene: 6. The CDR3 covers 15 residues. Germline assignment: CDR1 MDHEN and CDR2 SYDVKM. This CDR3 reads CASSSRRDRNTEAFF. For the CDR3, the DNA is TGTGCCAGCAGTTCGCGCCGGGACAGGAACACTGAAGCTTTCTTT. The full variable domain, with the rest looked up from reference TRBV28 and TRBJ1-1, is DVKVTQSSRYLVKRTGEKVFLECVQDMDHENMFWYRQDPGLGLRLIYFSYDVKMKEKGDIPEGYSVSREKKERFSLILESASTNQTSMYLCASSSRRDRNTEAFFGQGTRLTVV.

This clonotype came up many times. The rearrangement joins TRBV30 to TRBJ2-7; no definite D call. Trimming took 2 bases from V and 7 from J, leaving 6 bases between them. This CDR3 region has 10 residues. Germline-derived CDR1 and CDR2 are GTSNPN and SVGIG (reference sequence). The chain's CDR3 is CAWSIGEQYF. In DNA, the CDR3 is TGTGCCTGGAGTATCGGGGAGCAGTACTTC. Full variable domain (remainder filled in from reference TRBV30 and TRBJ2-7): SQTIHQWPATLVQPVGSPLSLECTVEGTSNPNLYWYRQAAGRGLQLLFYSVGIGQISSEVPQNLSASRPQDRQFILSSKKLLLSDSGFYLCAWSIGEQYFGPGTRLTVT.